Below, 29 T cell receptor beta chains from the same sample are listed, as sequenced in a study of blood T cell repertoires in COVID-19. Sequenced by immunoSEQ multiplex PCR; TCRdb stores in-frame clones only, minus some. The sample yields about 280,000 clones, around 85% seen once. The sequencing sample was made of PBMCs or T cells enriched from blood (not recorded which). The receptors were gathered from a woman in her forties or fifties who had recovered from COVID-19.

The chain carries TRBV5-6 and TRBJ2-1, with TRBD2 matching 10 bases. V dropped 2 bases and J dropped 1; count of bases not matched to a gene: 9. The CDR3 has 18 amino acids. Germline values: CDR1 SGHDT, CDR2 YYEEEE. CDR3 bases: TGTGCCAGCAGCTTCCGGACTAGCGGAGGGGGATCCTACAATGAGCAGTTCTTC. This encodes CASSFRTSGGGSYNEQFF.

The chain carries TRBV4-1 and TRBJ2-1; 8 bases match TRBD2. The CDR3 is 14 residues long. V lost 1 base to trimming and J lost 7 bases; unmatched junction nucleotides: 3. In germline, CDR1 is MGHRA, CDR2 YSYEKL. The CDR3 DNA is TGCGCCAGCAGCCAAGGCGGGAGGCTTAATGAGCAGTTCTTC. Translated: CASSQGGRLNEQFF.

The chain uses TRBV5-1 and TRBJ1-2; tentatively, D is TRBD1 (5 bases). V lost 0 bases and J 8 bases, leaving 11 bases between the germline ends. Germline CDR1 is SGHRS and CDR2 is YFSETQ. The CDR3 loop spans 13 amino acids. CDR3 coding DNA: TGCGCCAGCAGCTTGGCAGGGACTGACGGCTACACCTTC. Encoded protein: CASSLAGTDGYTF. The full variable domain, with the rest looked up from reference TRBV5-1 and TRBJ1-2, is KAGVTQTPRYLIKTRGQQVTLSCSPISGHRSVSWYQQTPGQGLQFLFEYFSETQRNKGNFPGRFSGRQFSNSRSEMNVSTLELGDSALYLCASSLAGTDGYTFGSGTRLTVV.

The chain combines TRBV6-6 with TRBJ1-4, with 9 bases aligning to TRBD1. Germline V gene sequence: CDR1 MNHNY, CDR2 SVGAGI (reference sequence). The junction had 8 bases not matched to a gene; V was cut back by 6 bases and J by 6 bases. CDR3 size: 15 residues. Here the CDR3 DNA reads TGTGCCAGCAGGAGAACGGACAGGGGTTATGAAAAACTGTTTTTT. Amino acid sequence: CASRRTDRGYEKLFF.

This CDR3 reads CASSITSGVLETQYF. The DNA for the CDR3 is TGTGCCAGCAGTATAACTAGCGGGGTCTTGGAGACCCAGTACTTC. The chain couples TRBV27 to TRBJ2-5, with 10 nucleotides matching TRBD2. CDR3 length: 15 amino acids. Germline lookup yields CDR1 MNHEY and CDR2 SMNVEV (reference sequence). Trimming at V came to 5 bases and at J to 5 bases, leaving 8 bases not matched to a gene.

This chain joins TRBV10-3 and TRBJ1-1; D may be TRBD1 (6 bases). CDR3 length: 14 residues. The germline V gene has CDR1 ENHRY and CDR2 SYGVKD. Trimming removed 0 bases at V and 3 bases at J, with 8 bases between. CDR3 loop: CAISESAGDTEAFF. CDR3 DNA sequence: TGTGCCATCAGTGAGTCAGCAGGGGACACTGAAGCTTTCTTT.

About this clone itself: The same CDR3 can be traced to other DNA sequences in this sample. The chain has TRBV18 and TRBJ2-3, with D hard to call. Germline lookup yields CDR1 KGHSH and CDR2 LQKENI. V dropped 6 bases and J dropped 0 bases, with 7 bases sitting between them. The CDR3 totals 13 residues. The chain's CDR3 is CASSPPSTDTQYF. The CDR3 DNA reads TGTGCCAGCTCCCCCCCTAGCACAGATACGCAGTATTTT. Drawing the rest from reference TRBV18 and TRBJ2-3, the complete variable domain is NAGVMQNPRHLVRRRGQEARLRCSPMKGHSHVYWYRQLPEEGLKFMVYLQKENIIDESGMPKERFSAEFPKEGPSILRIQQVVRGDSAAYFCASSPPSTDTQYFGPGTRLTVL.

This clone was seen a few times. The V and J genes are TRBV27 and TRBJ1-6; 9 bases line up with TRBD1. With V trimmed by 3 bases and J by 6 bases, 3 bases remained unmatched. This CDR3 is built from 15 residues. Germline assignment: CDR1 MNHEY and CDR2 SMNVEV (reference sequence). CDR3 residues: CASSLGTGFNSPLHF. CDR3 DNA sequence: TGTGCCAGCAGTTTGGGGACAGGGTTTAATTCACCCCTCCACTTT.

The rearrangement links TRBV5-6 to TRBJ1-2; TRBD1 matches 7 bases. J lost 4 bases, V lost 3 bases, and 3 bases had no gene match. Germline V gene data show CDR1 as SGHDT and CDR2 as YYEEEE. The CDR3 extends over 13 amino acids. The CDR3 spells CASSSQGGYGYTF. DNA of the CDR3: TGTGCCAGCAGCTCCCAGGGGGGCTATGGCTACACCTTC.

This chain uses TRBV4-1 with TRBJ2-1; 9 positions match TRBD2. The J segment lost 3 bases and the V segment lost 0 bases, leaving 6 bases of the junction unmatched. The V gene's germline CDR1 is MGHRA and CDR2 YSYEKL. The CDR3 has 17 residues. DNA for the CDR3: TGCGCCAGCAGCCAAGACGTAGCGGGAGTACGCTACAATGAGCAGTTCTTC. Protein: CASSQDVAGVRYNEQFF.

The V and J genes are TRBV5-1 and TRBJ2-7; 9 bases line up with TRBD1. Germline trimming cut 1 base from V and 3 bases from J; bases unmatched to any gene: 2. The CDR3 length is 14 residues. Germline CDR1 and CDR2: SGHRS and YFSETQ. CDR3 nucleotide sequence: TGCGCCAGCAGCTTGATGGGACAGGGCTACGAGCAGTACTTC. Translated: CASSLMGQGYEQYF.

The chain combines TRBV27 with TRBJ1-6, with 9 bases fitting TRBD1. Germline V gives CDR1 MNHEY, CDR2 SMNVEV (reference sequence). This CDR3 contains 14 residues. V gave up 6 bases and J gave up 7 bases; unmatched junction bases: 4. Here the CDR3 reads CASSRDRENSPLHF. The CDR3 nucleotides read TGTGCCAGCAGCCGGGACAGGGAGAATTCACCCCTCCACTTT.

The chain couples TRBV15 to TRBJ2-5, with D uncertain. The V and J ends lost 1 base and 5 bases respectively, with 11 bases between them. The CDR3 is 14 amino acids. Germline CDR1 and CDR2: LNHNV and YYDKDF (reference sequence). The CDR3 region is CATSRGPTAETQYF. DNA of the CDR3: TGTGCCACCAGCAGAGGTCCTACTGCGGAGACCCAGTACTTC.

The chain combines TRBV19 with TRBJ1-4; TRBD1 matches at 10 bases. Germline trimming cut 6 bases from V and 6 bases from J; bases unmatched to any gene: 4. This CDR3 spans 14 amino acids. Looked up from germline, CDR1 is LNHDA and CDR2 is SQIVND (reference sequence). Here the CDR3 reads CASSTTGGDEKLFF. The CDR3 DNA reads TGTGCCAGTAGCACGACAGGGGGCGATGAAAAACTGTTTTTT. The variable domain in full, with the rest retrieved from reference TRBV19 and TRBJ1-4, is DGGITQSPKYLFRKEGQNVTLSCEQNLNHDAMYWYRQDPGQGLRLIYYSQIVNDFQKGDIAEGYSVSREKKESFPLTVTSAQKNPTAFYLCASSTTGGDEKLFFGSGTQLSVL.

The chain uses TRBV18 and TRBJ2-2, with D perhaps matching TRBD1 (5 bases). Germline lookup yields CDR1 KGHSH and CDR2 LQKENI. V was pared by 4 bases and J by 7 bases, with 10 bases between. This CDR3 has 13 amino acids. The CDR3 region is CASSQGADGELFF. Here the CDR3 DNA reads TGTGCCAGCTCACAAGGGGCCGACGGGGAGCTGTTTTTT.

The chain links TRBV5-6 to TRBJ1-2; 9 bases match TRBD1. The length of the CDR3 is 17 residues. CDR1 and CDR2 from the germline V gene are SGHDT and YYEEEE. The ends lost 4 bases at V and 0 bases at J; junction bases unmatched: 10. The CDR3 is CASSLGTGKTTNYGYTF. The CDR3 nucleotides are TGTGCCAGCAGCCTAGGGACAGGGAAAACTACTAACTATGGCTACACCTTC.

The CDR3 here is CASSLVGDRASEAFF. The CDR3 DNA sequence: TGCGCCAGCAGCTTGGTGGGGGACAGGGCAAGTGAAGCTTTCTTT. The rearrangement links TRBV5-1 to TRBJ1-1; TRBD1 agrees at 9 bases. The J segment lost 7 bases and the V segment lost 0 bases, leaving 7 bases of the junction unmatched. CDR1 is SGHRS, CDR2 YFSETQ, per germline. The CDR3 extends over 15 amino acids.

The chain recombines TRBV4-1 with TRBJ2-2; D might be TRBD2 (6 bases). There are 17 residues in the CDR3. Trimming removed 1 base at V and 5 bases at J, with 17 bases between. CDR1 is MGHRA, CDR2 YSYEKL, per germline. Here the CDR3 reads CASSQGMAGPGTGELFF. The CDR3 bases are TGCGCCAGCAGCCAAGGGATGGCGGGGCCCGGGACCGGGGAGCTGTTTTTT.

The table lists this clone with a count of one. The CDR3 nucleotides read TGTGCCAGCAGCTTAGCAGGGGGAGGGCCGCATACGCAGTATTTT. Encoded protein: CASSLAGGGPHTQYF. The chain combines TRBV7-2 with TRBJ2-3; maybe TRBD2 (7 bases). Germline V gene data show CDR1 as SGHTA and CDR2 as FQGNSA. The germline V and J ends were trimmed by 0 bases and 7 bases, with 14 bases remaining between them. The CDR3 runs 15 residues.

The gene calls are TRBV7-6 and TRBJ1-5; the D is unclear. The CDR3 is made up of 15 amino acids. V was cut by 5 bases and J by 0 bases, with 11 bases left in between. The germline V gene has CDR1 SGHVS and CDR2 FNYEAQ. The CDR3 protein is CASSPQEGSNQPQHF. CDR3 in DNA: TGTGCCAGCAGCCCCCAGGAGGGTAGCAATCAGCCCCAGCATTTT. The complete variable domain, with remaining parts taken from reference TRBV7-6 and TRBJ1-5, reads GAGVSQSPRYKVTKRGQDVALRCDPISGHVSLYWYRQALGQGPEFLTYFNYEAQQDKSGLPNDRFSAERPEGSISTLTIQRTEQRDSAMYRCASSPQEGSNQPQHFGDGTRLSIL.

This chain links TRBV5-1 with TRBJ2-6; maybe TRBD2 (6 bases). Germline assignment: CDR1 SGHRS and CDR2 YFSETQ. The CDR3 spans 15 residues. V was clipped by 2 bases and J by 2 bases, with 8 bases between them. The CDR3 here is CASSLPGAGANVLTF. For the CDR3, the DNA is TGCGCCAGCAGCTTACCGGGGGCTGGGGCCAACGTCCTGACTTTC.

This chain connects TRBV3-1 (or the pseudogene TRBV3-2) to TRBJ2-1; D gene ambiguous. This CDR3 region has 15 residues. V lost 0 bases and J 8 bases, leaving 14 bases between the germline ends. The germline V gene has CDR1 LGHDT and CDR2 YNNKEL (reference sequence). CDR3 sequence reads: CASSQDRRGEDEQFF. The DNA for the CDR3 is TGTGCCAGCAGCCAAGATAGGAGAGGAGAGGATGAGCAGTTCTTC.

V and J are TRBV6-4 and TRBJ2-7; 10 nucleotides align to TRBD1. Losses at the gene ends were 0 bases for V and 3 bases for J; bases not matched to a gene: 11. CDR1 MRHNA and CDR2 SNTAGT come from the germline V gene. The CDR3 length is 18 residues. The CDR3 nucleotides read TGTGCCAGCAGTGACTCGCGGCCTCGACAGGGGGCGGACTACGAGCAGTACTTC. Its protein is CASSDSRPRQGADYEQYF.

The chain is built from TRBV27 and TRBJ2-3; 7 positions match TRBD1. The germline gives CDR1 MNHEY, CDR2 SMNVEV (reference sequence). There are 17 residues in the CDR3. V shed 5 bases and J 1 base; nucleotides not matched to a gene: 12. CDR3 nucleotide sequence: TGTGCCAGCAGTGATGGAATGACAGGGATGGGCACAGATACGCAGTATTTT. This gives the protein CASSDGMTGMGTDTQYF.

The rearrangement links TRBV7-2 to TRBJ1-3; D may be TRBD1 (5 bases). The CDR3 spans 16 residues. Trimming took off 2 bases at V and 0 bases at J, with 11 bases between the two ends. Germline V CDR1 and CDR2: SGHTA, FQGNSA. CDR3 sequence: CASSLSRRGSGNTIYF. The CDR3 DNA follows: TGTGCCAGCAGCTTATCTCGAAGGGGCTCTGGAAACACCATATATTTT.

V and J are TRBV7-9 and TRBJ1-6; D call uncertain. Trimming pared 5 bases from V and 9 bases from J, leaving 14 bases between. There are 14 residues in the CDR3. Per germline, CDR1 SEHNR and CDR2 FQNEAQ (reference sequence). The CDR3, as DNA: TGTGCCAGCAGCCGAGAAGGCAGAGGTTCACCCCTCCACTTT. Translation: CASSREGRGSPLHF. Supplemented by reference TRBV7-9 and TRBJ1-6, the full variable domain reads DTGVSQNPRHKITKRGQNVTFRCDPISEHNRLYWYRQTLGQGPEFLTYFQNEAQLEKSRLLSDRFSAERPKGSFSTLEIQRTEQGDSAMYLCASSREGRGSPLHFGNGTRLTVT.

The rearrangement joins TRBV5-1 to TRBJ1-4, with D tentatively TRBD1 (6 bases). CDR3 length equals 16 residues. The ends were cut back, 0 bases at V and 0 bases at J, with 9 bases in the middle. Germline loops: CDR1 SGHRS, CDR2 YFSETQ. Written as DNA, the CDR3 is TGCGCCAGCAGCTTGGGGGGGCACGCAACTAATGAAAAACTGTTTTTT. It translates to CASSLGGHATNEKLFF.

V usage is TRBV9 and J usage is TRBJ1-2, with D perhaps TRBD1 (5 bases). Trimming removed 0 bases at V and 0 bases at J, with 9 bases between. The CDR3 is 15 residues long. CDR1 is SGDLS and CDR2 is YYNGEE in the germline V gene. The CDR3: CASSVEQAPNYGYTF. CDR3 in DNA: TGTGCCAGCAGCGTAGAACAGGCACCTAACTATGGCTACACCTTC.

This clone was detected only once. This CDR3 is also generated by other DNA sequences in the sample. This chain connects TRBV12-3 or TRBV12-4 to TRBJ2-7, with 7 bases lining up with TRBD1. CDR3 length equals 13 residues. The J segment lost 2 bases and the V segment lost 6 bases, leaving 4 bases of the junction unmatched. The CDR3: CASRRTGTYEQYF. CDR3 coding DNA: TGTGCCAGCAGACGGACAGGAACCTACGAGCAGTACTTC.